Given below is one T cell receptor beta chain in context. Antigen unknown. This sample is drawn from a study of OX40 agonist ivuxolimab in advanced cancers. Study-wide context: The patients received ivuxolimab by intravenous route every 2 weeks at 0.01 to 10 mg/kg. People in dose escalation had one of these cancers: hepatocellular carcinoma, melanoma, renal cell or head and neck cancer.

Germline lookup yields CDR1 LNHDA and CDR2 SQIVND (reference sequence). V was shortened by 3 bases and J by 6 bases, with 15 bases between the two germline ends. This CDR3 is 14 amino acids long. The table came from immunoSEQ multiplex PCR; TCRdb's copy has only in-frame clones and leaves some out. The table records around 40,000 clones, approximately 86% of them present only once. Broader study findings: Relative to CD4+ cells, CD8+ T cells on average had more expanded clones.

This chain uses TRBV19 with TRBJ2-7, with a possible D match to TRBD2 (5 bases). Sequencing used CD4+ or CD8+ T cells sorted from blood, obtained in a trial of the OX40 agonist ivuxolimab. The sequence came from an adult with an advanced solid tumor such as melanoma, head and neck, liver or kidney cancer. The CDR3 loop is CASSIKLALREQYF. The CDR3 bases are TGTGCCAGTAGTATTAAGCTAGCTTTACGCGAGCAGTACTTC.